The clone carrying this T cell receptor (beta chain) was seen more than once but under ten times. This entry comes from a study of T cell changes during pregnancy in multiple sclerosis. Profiled with immunoSEQ multiplex PCR; TCRdb holds only in-frame clones, not every one. Of around 31,000 clones in the sample, roughly 88% are singletons; the top ten hold 0.6% to 0.8%. The sequences come from CD4+ T cells from peripheral blood mononuclear cells, collected in the first trimester of pregnancy. This sequence originates from a female donor in good health, enrolled as a control in a pregnancy study.

CDR3 nucleotide sequence: TGTGCCAGCAGCTTAGGGGGCACGGGTGAAGCTTTCTTT. This encodes CASSLGGTGEAFF. The V call is TRBV5-4, the J call TRBJ1-1; 7 positions agree with TRBD1. The V gene end was trimmed by 2 bases and the J gene end by 7 bases; junction bases not matched to a gene: 5. This CDR3 contains 13 residues. CDR1 is SGHNT and CDR2 is YYREEE in the germline V gene (reference sequence).